This T cell receptor beta chain was recorded in a study of blood T cell repertoires in COVID-19. Background on the study: Both acute and convalescent COVID-19 samples were obtained from the United States, Italy and Spain.

The CDR3 extends over 11 amino acids. The V end was cut by 8 bases, the J end by 5 bases, with 10 bases between. Looked up from germline, CDR1 is MGHRA and CDR2 is YSYEKL. Sequenced by immunoSEQ multiplex PCR; TCRdb stores in-frame clones only, minus some. The table lists 200,000 to 300,000 clones, approximately 88% of them singletons. This chain joins TRBV4-1 and TRBJ2-7; D unclear. The TCR originated in a woman under 40 with COVID-19, enrolled during active disease. The sequencing sample was made of peripheral blood. The CDR3 sequence is CASPKQDEQYV. The CDR3 nucleotides are TGCGCCAGCCCCAAGCAGGACGAGCAGTACGTC.